These 7 T cell receptor beta chains were all obtained from the same sample, sequenced in a study of T cell responses to AZD1222 COVID-19 vaccine. Profiled with immunoSEQ multiplex PCR; TCRdb holds only in-frame clones, not every one. The data hold about 120,000 clones, with roughly 80% observed a single time. The starting material was peripheral blood, obtained on day 0 of AZD1222 vaccination. The receptors derive from an adult in good health.

This clone was counted a few times. The V call is TRBV20-1, the J call TRBJ2-7; tentatively, D is TRBD1 (5 bases). Germline lookup yields CDR1 DFQATT and CDR2 SNEGSKA (reference sequence). The CDR3 runs to 16 residues. The V end was cut by 3 bases, the J end by 0 bases, with 18 bases between. This CDR3 reads CSASRGRLSSSYEQYF. The DNA of the CDR3 is TGCAGTGCTAGTAGGGGCCGGTTATCGAGCTCCTACGAGCAGTACTTC.

This sequence joins TRBV6-2 or TRBV6-3 and TRBJ2-7; D perhaps matches TRBD2 (6 bases). Between the trimmed V and J ends, which lost 4 bases and 3 bases, there was a span of 16 bases. The germline V gene encodes CDR1 MNHEY and CDR2 SVGEGT. This CDR3 is 15 amino acids long. CDR3 residues: CASSSRRDFNYEQYF. For the CDR3, the DNA is TGTGCCAGCAGTTCCCGGAGGGACTTCAACTACGAGCAGTACTTC.

The chain's CDR3 is CASSDRGGNYGYTF. The CDR3 region has the DNA TGTGCCAGCAGCGACAGGGGCGGTAACTATGGCTACACCTTC. V gene TRBV6-5 combines with J gene TRBJ1-2; 8 nucleotides align to TRBD1. The CDR3 has 14 amino acids. From germline, CDR1 is MNHEY and CDR2 SVGAGI. The trim removed 6 bases at V and 1 base at J, leaving 4 bases unmatched.

The J gene is TRBJ2-3, the V gene TRBV6-4; 14 nucleotides agree with TRBD2. Germline-derived CDR1 and CDR2 are MRHNA and SNTAGT. J was trimmed by 3 bases and V by 5 bases; bases with no gene match: 1. There are 15 residues in the CDR3. The CDR3 DNA reads TGTGCCAGCAGTCGGACTAGCGGGAGGACAGATACGCAGTATTTT. It translates to CASSRTSGRTDTQYF.

The CDR3 is CASSGRDSGGYTF. The CDR3 DNA follows: TGTGCCAGCAGTGGTCGGGACTCGGGTGGCTACACCTTC. V and J are TRBV12-3 or TRBV12-4 and TRBJ1-2; possibly TRBD1 for D (5 bases). There are 13 residues in the CDR3. Trimming took 5 bases from V and 7 from J, leaving 14 bases between them.

This chain uses TRBV24-1 with TRBJ1-5, with D possibly TRBD1 on 5 matching bases. V lost 9 bases to trimming and J lost 2 bases, with 10 bases between them. Germline CDR1 KGHDR, CDR2 SFDVKD. This CDR3 region has 13 residues. The chain's CDR3 is CATQGDGNQPQHF. The CDR3 nucleotides are TGTGCCACCCAAGGGGACGGCAATCAGCCCCAGCATTTT.

The CDR3: CASSAPGVGTDTQYF. The DNA of the CDR3 is TGTGCCAGTAGTGCCCCGGGGGTTGGCACAGATACGCAGTATTTT. The V gene is TRBV19, the J gene TRBJ2-3; D might be TRBD2 (6 bases). Trimming stripped 5 bases from V and 1 base from J, with 13 bases between. Per germline, CDR1 LNHDA and CDR2 SQIVND (reference sequence). The CDR3 is made up of 15 amino acids.